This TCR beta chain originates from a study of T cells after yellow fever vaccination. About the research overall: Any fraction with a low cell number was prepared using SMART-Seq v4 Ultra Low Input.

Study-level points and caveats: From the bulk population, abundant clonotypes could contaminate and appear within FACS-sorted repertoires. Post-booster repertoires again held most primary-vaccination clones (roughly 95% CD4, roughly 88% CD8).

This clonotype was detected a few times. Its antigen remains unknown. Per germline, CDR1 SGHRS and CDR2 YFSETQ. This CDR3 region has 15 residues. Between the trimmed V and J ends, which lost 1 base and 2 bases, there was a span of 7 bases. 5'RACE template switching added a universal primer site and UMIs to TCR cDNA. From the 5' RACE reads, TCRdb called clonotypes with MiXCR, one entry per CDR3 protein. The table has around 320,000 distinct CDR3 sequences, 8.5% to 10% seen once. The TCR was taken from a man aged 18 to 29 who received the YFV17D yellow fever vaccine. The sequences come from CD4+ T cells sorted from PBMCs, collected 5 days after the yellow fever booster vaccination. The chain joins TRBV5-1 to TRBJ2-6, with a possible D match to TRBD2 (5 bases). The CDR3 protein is CASSLIGAGANVLTF. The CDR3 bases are TGCGCCAGCAGCTTGATCGGGGCTGGGGCCAACGTCCTGACTTTC.